Listed below are T cell receptor beta chains from one sample, sequenced in a study of cytomegalovirus exposure and HLA in healthy donors. Produced via immunoSEQ multiplex PCR; TCRdb's table is partial and in-frame only. The table records roughly 120,000 clones, about 75% of them present only once. Input material: PBMCs. These receptors were taken from a man between 60 and 75 years old in good health and CMV-seropositive. Each CDR3 is given without its conserved first and last residue.

J | V | CDR3
TRBJ2-1 | TRBV5-1 | ASSTRTSGGPVNEQF
TRBJ1-4 | TRBV6-1 | ASSDGQGFDEKLF
TRBJ1-1 | TRBV30 | AWTVGPGGNTEAF
TRBJ1-1 | TRBV4-2 | ASSPKTVRNTEAF
TRBJ1-1 | TRBV7-9 | ASSLTGRNTEAF
TRBJ2-7 | TRBV4-1 | ASSQAPGGLYEQY
TRBJ1-1 | TRBV11-3 | ASSRGQGGDTEAF
TRBJ1-1 | TRBV2 | ASSLAGTGNTEAF
TRBJ2-5 | TRBV5-1 | ASSLGGQGSQETQY
TRBJ1-4 | TRBV2 | ASSVEGQGEKLF
TRBJ1-6 | TRBV5-1 | ASSFGGTGANSPLH
TRBJ1-2 | TRBV6-1 | ASSQDRHYGYT
TRBJ1-1 | TRBV10-3 | ATTYGSTEAF
TRBJ2-1 | TRBV2 | ASSGQTSGSSYNEQF
TRBJ2-5 | TRBV2 | ASTPGIAGETQY
TRBJ2-3 | TRBV11-3 | ASSRGTGGTDTQY
TRBJ1-6 | TRBV11-3 | ASSQNGALNSPLH
TRBJ2-3 | TRBV2 | ASSVGFTDTQY
TRBJ1-1 | TRBV29-1 | SGYPGQGAAAF
TRBJ2-5 | TRBV5-4 | ASSERKGGETQY
TRBJ1-1 | TRBV5-1 | ASSRPGTAMNTEAF
TRBJ1-3 | TRBV11-2 | ASSLEEGLPGNTIY
TRBJ2-5 | TRBV5-1 | ASSSTQGASQETQY
TRBJ1-5 | TRBV10-3 | AISGQGFSNQPQH
TRBJ1-2 | TRBV9 | ASARGDSYGYT
TRBJ2-7 | TRBV28 | ASRKGGGDEQY
TRBJ2-3 | TRBV5-4 | ASSGAGSTDTQY
TRBJ2-5 | TRBV5-1 | ASSLGQGRETQY
TRBJ1-4 | TRBV5-5 | ASSLEIQGDEKLF
TRBJ1-2 | TRBV6-1 | ASSGTGGYGYT
TRBJ2-5 | TRBV5-1 | ASSLGTTGGETQY
TRBJ2-3 | TRBV30 | ASGALDTQY
TRBJ1-5 | TRBV7-6 | ASSPGGGNSNQPQH
TRBJ2-7 | TRBV30 | AWSVAGYSYEQY
TRBJ1-1 | TRBV6-6 | ASSPTGDTEAF
TRBJ2-1 | TRBV11-2 | ASSSRRPGVGHEQF
TRBJ1-4 | TRBV7-9 | ASSLTQATNEKLF
TRBJ1-4 | TRBV7-9 | ALDSTNEKLF
TRBJ1-1 | TRBV5-4 | ASSLGGNTEAF
TRBJ2-1 | TRBV9 | ASSVDGGFSYNEQF
TRBJ2-5 | TRBV28 | ASSYTGRETQY
TRBJ2-5 | TRBV7-2 | ASSRERGGRETQY
TRBJ1-1 | TRBV2 | ASKGLLVMNTEAF
TRBJ1-4 | TRBV5-6 | ASSLGPGTGNEKLF
TRBJ2-2 | TRBV18 | ASTGREGTGELF